This record looks at one TCR beta chain sequence and its context. This entry belongs to a study of OX40 agonist ivuxolimab in advanced cancers. Looking at the study overall: Partial response was recorded in three patients: one hepatocellular carcinoma and two cutaneous melanoma cases.

The V and J ends lost 3 bases and 8 bases, in that order; junction bases with no gene match: 8. Germline lookup yields CDR1 SGHNT and CDR2 YYREEE (reference sequence). This CDR3 has 14 residues. Repertoires were generated with immunoSEQ multiplex PCR, while TCRdb's copy carries only in-frame clones and drops some. The sample lists over 80,000 clones; approximately 91% were seen once. The V and J genes are TRBV5-4 and TRBJ1-2; TRBD1 matches 9 bases. Specimen: CD4+ or CD8+ T cells sorted from blood, collected in a trial of the OX40 agonist ivuxolimab. The TCR was taken from an adult with an advanced solid tumor such as melanoma, head and neck, liver or kidney cancer. The CDR3 loop is CASSSPTGGRGYTF. The CDR3 bases are TGTGCCAGCAGCTCCCCAACAGGGGGCAGGGGCTACACCTTC.